This T cell receptor beta chain was sequenced in a study of shared clonotypes between healthy human individuals. The CDR3 consists of 15 residues. The V end was cut by 2 bases, the J end by 2 bases, with 7 bases between. CDR1 and CDR2 from the germline V gene are WNHNN and SYGVQD (reference sequence). Only in-frame clones appear in the TCRdb table, and some are missing; sequencing was by immunoSEQ multiplex PCR. The repertoire includes over a million clones, around three quarters of them detected once, and roughly 0.56% sits in the top ten. The sequencing sample was made of memory CD4+ T cells from PBMCs. Subset meaning: CD45RA-negative fraction. The chain employs TRBV10-1 and TRBJ2-6; D remains ambiguous. The TCR sequence derives from a man in his late teens or twenties in good health. Some clones in this sample may be carry-over from other donors' samples. The CDR3 DNA follows: TGCGCCAGCAGTGAGCCGTTAGCTGGGGCCAACGTCCTGACTTTC. Its protein is CASSEPLAGANVLTF.